The entry that follows covers one TCR beta chain sequence. The data are from a study of blood T cell repertoires in COVID-19. On the study more broadly: Material from acute and convalescent COVID-19 was sourced from the United States, Italy and Spain.

Authors' methods: Reference gene primer amplification gave nucleated cell count estimates. Some clones are missing from TCRdb's copy, which holds only in-frame ones; the method was immunoSEQ multiplex PCR. That table gives V, J and clone size, and the DNA gave D and trimming. The data contain about 270,000 clones, 65% to 85% of them seen just once; the ten biggest clones take up approximately 5.3%. Germline loops: CDR1 LGHNT, CDR2 FRNRAP. The CDR3 loop spans 12 amino acids. Trimming took off 3 bases at V and 6 bases at J, with 5 bases between the two ends. The rearrangement uses TRBV12-5 and TRBJ2-2; no reliable D call. The sequenced sample was peripheral blood. This sequence was found in a man older than 75 with acute or convalescent COVID-19. The CDR3 spells CASGLSAGELFF. In DNA, the CDR3 is TGTGCTAGTGGTTTATCAGCCGGGGAGCTGTTTTTT.